These 30 T cell receptor beta chains share one sample of origin, sequenced in a study of CD8 T cells in Susac syndrome. Random hexamers were used to reverse transcribe 0.5 to 1 ug of RNA. One entry per CDR3 protein, called by TCRdb with MiXCR from the immunoSEQ multiplex PCR reads. The sample holds under 200,000 distinct CDR3 sequences; 90% to 97% are singletons and the top ten take around 0.12%. What was sequenced was CD4+ T cells from PBMCs. The receptors originated from a human donor with Susac syndrome.

The rearrangement joins TRBV11-1 to TRBJ2-3; maybe TRBD1 (5 bases). Germline V gene lookup returns CDR1 SGHAT and CDR2 FQDESV (reference sequence). V lost 1 base, J lost 4 bases, and 12 bases lay in between. The CDR3 consists of 15 residues. The CDR3 sequence: CASSLGRQGPDTQYF. The DNA for the CDR3 is TGTGCCAGCAGCTTAGGTCGGCAGGGTCCAGATACGCAGTATTTT.

The chain recombines TRBV5-1 with TRBJ1-1, with no clear D. This CDR3 is 14 amino acids long. Germline values: CDR1 SGHRS, CDR2 YFSETQ. Trimming cost V 0 bases and J 6 bases, with 12 bases left between them. In DNA form, the CDR3 reads TGCGCCAGCAGCTTGGACGGTGGGAGGCCTGAAGCTTTCTTT. This gives the protein CASSLDGGRPEAFF.

This clonotype was recorded only once. The rearrangement uses TRBV29-1 and TRBJ2-1; 8 bases line up with TRBD2. Germline V lookup: CDR1 SQVTM, CDR2 ANQGSEA. The V gene end was trimmed by 2 bases and the J gene end by 9 bases; junction bases not matched to a gene: 6. The CDR3 has 13 amino acids. The CDR3 reads CSVELAGSTEQFF. The CDR3 region has the DNA TGCAGCGTTGAACTAGCGGGCTCCACTGAGCAGTTCTTC.

This rearrangement joins TRBV29-1 to TRBJ2-1; D call uncertain. Germline loops: CDR1 SQVTM, CDR2 ANQGSEA. The CDR3 loop spans 11 amino acids. V was shortened by 4 bases and J by 10 bases, with 11 bases between the two germline ends. CDR3 residues: CSVAPPPEQFF. The CDR3 bases are TGCAGCGTTGCACCTCCGCCCGAGCAGTTCTTC.

The chain links TRBV25-1 to TRBJ2-3; D not certain. CDR1 and CDR2 (germline): MGHDK, SYGVNS. The CDR3 extends over 16 amino acids. Trimming removed 7 bases at V and 6 bases at J, with 23 bases between. This CDR3 is CASTGNGRPARDTQYF. The CDR3 DNA reads TGTGCCAGCACCGGAAATGGCAGACCAGCTCGGGATACGCAGTATTTT.

This sequence joins TRBV20-1 and TRBJ2-1; D is unresolved. CDR3 length equals 11 residues. Germline values: CDR1 DFQATT, CDR2 SNEGSKA (reference sequence). Trimming took 1 base from V and 8 from J, leaving 6 bases between them. The DNA of the CDR3 is TGCAGTGCTAGAGTGGGTTATGAGCAGTTCTTC. The encoded protein is CSARVGYEQFF.

J is TRBJ1-4 and V is TRBV20-1; no clear D. Germline V gives CDR1 DFQATT, CDR2 SNEGSKA (reference sequence). The CDR3 has 12 amino acids. V was pared by 4 bases and J by 7 bases, with 10 bases between. CDR3 nucleotides: TGCAGTGCTACGCGACGGACTGAAAAACTGTTTTTT. Amino acids: CSATRRTEKLFF.

In DNA form, the CDR3 reads TGTGCCAGCAGCCAAGACAGGTCTGGGGCCAACGTCCTGACTTTC. Translated, it gives CASSQDRSGANVLTF. The chain employs TRBV3-1 and TRBJ2-6; no clear D. This CDR3 comprises 15 residues. Germline CDR1 LGHDT, CDR2 YNNKEL (reference sequence). V was cut by 0 bases and J by 1 base, with 4 bases left in between.

V and J are TRBV20-1 and TRBJ2-5; the match to TRBD1 covers 7 bases. Germline CDR1 and CDR2: DFQATT and SNEGSKA (reference sequence). V lost 6 bases and J lost 2; bases outside the gene matches: 6. This CDR3 has 13 residues. For the CDR3, the DNA is TGCAGTGCAGACGGGACAGAACAAGAGACCCAGTACTTC. Translation gives CSADGTEQETQYF.

The chain links TRBV11-2 to TRBJ2-2; 8 positions agree with TRBD1. The CDR3 has 14 amino acids. With 8 bases clipped from V and 2 bases from J, the junction kept 4 bases outside the gene matches. CDR1 and CDR2 from the germline V gene are SGHAT and FQNNGV. CDR3 coding DNA: TGTGCCAGCGGACAGGGCCCTAACACCGGGGAGCTGTTTTTT. It encodes CASGQGPNTGELFF.

The gene calls are TRBV9 and TRBJ2-7; D is ambiguous. Germline V gene sequence: CDR1 SGDLS, CDR2 YYNGEE. V was pared by 3 bases and J by 4 bases, with 11 bases between. The CDR3 length is 13 residues. CDR3 sequence: CASSESVGYEQYF. In DNA form, the CDR3 reads TGTGCCAGCAGCGAGTCCGTTGGTTACGAGCAGTACTTC.

This clonotype was recorded only once. This rearrangement joins TRBV9 to TRBJ1-2; the D gene is possibly TRBD1 (5 bases). Trimming cost V 2 bases and J 5 bases, with 16 bases left between them. CDR3 length equals 15 residues. Per the germline V gene, CDR1 is SGDLS and CDR2 is YYNGEE. The CDR3 loop is CASSVAGITTYGYTF. The CDR3, as DNA: TGTGCCAGCAGCGTGGCAGGGATCACCACATATGGCTACACCTTC. Filled out from reference TRBV9 and TRBJ1-2, the complete variable domain reads DSGVTQTPKHLITATGQRVTLRCSPRSGDLSVYWYQQSLDQGLQFLIQYYNGEERAKGNILERFSAQQFPDLHSELNLSSLELGDSALYFCASSVAGITTYGYTFGSGTRLTVV.

V gene TRBV20-1 combines with J gene TRBJ2-4; D possibly corresponds to TRBD2 (6 bases). This CDR3 spans 15 amino acids. The germline CDR1 and CDR2 sequences are DFQATT and SNEGSKA (reference sequence). Trimming shortened V by 3 bases and J by 1 base, and 13 bases separated the two germline ends. This CDR3 is CSASPPGGAKNIQYF. The CDR3 DNA reads TGCAGTGCTAGCCCCCCAGGAGGGGCCAAAAACATTCAGTACTTC.

The V call is TRBV18, the J call TRBJ2-3, with 9 bases fitting TRBD2. CDR1 and CDR2 from the germline V gene are KGHSH and LQKENI. The CDR3 runs 16 residues. J lost 2 bases, V lost 4 bases, and 7 bases had no gene match. The CDR3 DNA reads as TGTGCCAGCTCACAATGGCTAGCGGGAAACACAGATACGCAGTATTTT. Its translation: CASSQWLAGNTDTQYF. Variable domain in full (rest from reference TRBV18 and TRBJ2-3): NAGVMQNPRHLVRRRGQEARLRCSPMKGHSHVYWYRQLPEEGLKFMVYLQKENIIDESGMPKERFSAEFPKEGPSILRIQQVVRGDSAAYFCASSQWLAGNTDTQYFGPGTRLTVL.

The chain recombines TRBV18 with TRBJ2-5, with D unresolved. CDR1 and CDR2 from the germline V gene are KGHSH and LQKENI. This CDR3 is built from 13 residues. Trimming cost V 5 bases and J 4 bases, with 11 bases left between them. The CDR3: CASSGLTGETQYF. The CDR3 coding sequence is TGTGCCAGCTCAGGGCTGACGGGAGAGACCCAGTACTTC.

The V gene is TRBV23-1, the J gene TRBJ2-5; D gene unclear. TRBV23-1 is noted as an ORF with a role that remains uncertain. This CDR3 contains 16 residues. The V and J ends lost 1 base and 5 bases respectively, with 17 bases between them. CDR3 region: CASSQCRTVTVETQYF. The CDR3 DNA follows: TGCGCCAGCAGTCAATGCCGGACCGTAACCGTGGAGACCCAGTACTTC.

The chain has TRBV5-1 and TRBJ2-5, with D uncertain. Germline loops: CDR1 SGHRS, CDR2 YFSETQ. The V and J ends lost 2 bases and 2 bases respectively, with 4 bases between them. This CDR3 contains 12 residues. CDR3 sequence (DNA): TGCGCCAGCAGCTTACAGCAAGAGACCCAGTACTTC. Its protein is CASSLQQETQYF.

This clonotype is a singleton in its sample. The chain links TRBV20-1 to TRBJ2-2; 10 bases align to TRBD1. CDR3 length: 15 residues. The V gene end was trimmed by 1 base and the J gene end by 4 bases; junction bases not matched to a gene: 3. Germline CDR1 DFQATT, CDR2 SNEGSKA (reference sequence). CDR3 in amino acids: CSARAGTGATGELFF. The CDR3 DNA follows: TGCAGTGCTAGAGCCGGGACAGGGGCCACCGGGGAGCTGTTTTTT.

This chain uses TRBV11-1 with TRBJ2-1, with D possibly TRBD1 on 6 matching bases. This CDR3 contains 13 residues. V was trimmed by 4 bases and J by 6 bases, leaving 10 bases between them. The germline gives CDR1 SGHAT, CDR2 FQDESV (reference sequence). CDR3 loop: CASSSRGGNEQFF. The CDR3 nucleotides read TGTGCCAGCAGCTCGAGAGGGGGCAATGAGCAGTTCTTC.

The V and J genes are TRBV2 and TRBJ2-7; TRBD2 is a possible D gene (6 bases). Between the trimmed V and J ends, which lost 6 bases and 3 bases, there was a span of 15 bases. This CDR3 is built from 14 residues. CDR1 SNHLY and CDR2 FYNNEI come from the germline V gene. CDR3 protein: CASSLRRGGYEQYV. The DNA of the CDR3 is TGTGCCAGCAGCCTCCGGCGGGGAGGCTACGAGCAGTACGTC.

The chain uses TRBV7-3 and TRBJ2-3; D gene uncertain. In germline, CDR1 is SGHTA, CDR2 FQGTGA. V was shortened by 3 bases and J by 7 bases, with 11 bases between the two germline ends. This CDR3 is 13 amino acids long. This chain's CDR3 is CASSFDPFNTQYF. The CDR3 nucleotides are TGTGCCAGCAGCTTCGACCCGTTTAATACGCAGTATTTT.

The V gene is TRBV6-2 or TRBV6-3, the J gene TRBJ2-1; D gene ambiguous. The germline V and J ends were trimmed by 8 bases and 0 bases, with 14 bases remaining between them. The CDR3 is 15 residues long. Germline CDR1 is MNHEY and CDR2 is SVGEGT. The CDR3 DNA sequence: TGTGCCAGCCTTACCCTCTTTAGCTCCTACAATGAGCAGTTCTTC. This encodes CASLTLFSSYNEQFF.

V usage is TRBV7-9 and J usage is TRBJ2-5; 8 bases are shared with TRBD1. The germline CDR1 and CDR2 sequences are SEHNR and FQNEAQ (reference sequence). V lost 3 bases to trimming and J lost 4 bases; unmatched junction nucleotides: 4. The CDR3 extends over 14 amino acids. Here the CDR3 reads CASSFGQGGETQYF. CDR3 nucleotide sequence: TGTGCCAGCAGCTTCGGACAGGGCGGAGAGACCCAGTACTTC. Variable domain in full (rest from reference TRBV7-9 and TRBJ2-5): DTGVSQNPRHKITKRGQNVTFRCDPISEHNRLYWYRQTLGQGPEFLTYFQNEAQLEKSRLLSDRFSAERPKGSFSTLEIQRTEQGDSAMYLCASSFGQGGETQYFGPGTRLLVL.

The chain recombines TRBV27 with TRBJ1-4; D gene unclear. The V gene's germline CDR1 is MNHEY and CDR2 SMNVEV (reference sequence). CDR3 length: 14 residues. V was shortened by 8 bases and J by 5 bases, with 15 bases between the two germline ends. Written as DNA, the CDR3 is TGTGCCAGCTCTACGGGTGGGTCAAATGAAAAACTGTTTTTT. As protein: CASSTGGSNEKLFF. Based on the CDR3 plus reference TRBV27 and TRBJ1-4, the full variable domain is EAQVTQNPRYLITVTGKKLTVTCSQNMNHEYMSWYRQDPGLGLRQIYYSMNVEVTDKGDVPEGYKVSRKEKRNFPLILESPSPNQTSLYFCASSTGGSNEKLFFGSGTQLSVL.

The chain carries TRBV4-3 and TRBJ2-3; D ambiguous. The CDR3 is 16 residues long. Deletions cut 1 base from V and 0 bases from J, with 11 bases between. Germline V gene data show CDR1 as LGHNA and CDR2 as YSLEER. In DNA, the CDR3 is TGCGCCAGCAGCCAAGGCGGCCCTGGGAGCACAGATACGCAGTATTTT. It codes for CASSQGGPGSTDTQYF.

This rearrangement joins TRBV28 to TRBJ2-4, with D hard to call. The CDR3 has 14 amino acids. Germline V gene lookup returns CDR1 MDHEN and CDR2 SYDVKM. V was trimmed by 6 bases and J by 0 bases, leaving 9 bases between them. The DNA for the CDR3 is TGTGCCAGCAGCCTGGCCGCAGCCAAAAACATTCAGTACTTC. It codes for CASSLAAAKNIQYF.

This chain connects TRBV18 to TRBJ2-1; TRBD2 is a possible D gene (6 bases). The V end was cut by 3 bases, the J end by 6 bases, with 12 bases between. The germline CDR1 and CDR2 sequences are KGHSH and LQKENI. This CDR3 region has 14 residues. CDR3 nucleotides: TGTGCCAGCTCACCCCGGGAGCAGATCAATGAGCAGTTCTTC. Translating it yields CASSPREQINEQFF.

The rearrangement links TRBV20-1 to TRBJ2-1; D remains ambiguous. Looked up from germline, CDR1 is DFQATT and CDR2 is SNEGSKA (reference sequence). This CDR3 has 11 amino acids. Trimming left V 1 base short and J 8 bases short, with 6 bases between. CDR3 in amino acids: CSARVTYEQFF. The CDR3 DNA follows: TGCAGTGCTAGAGTCACCTATGAGCAGTTCTTC.

The chain couples TRBV11-2 to TRBJ1-6, with D possibly TRBD1 on 6 matching bases. This CDR3 has 14 residues. Germline V lookup: CDR1 SGHAT, CDR2 FQNNGV. The ends were cut back, 7 bases at V and 9 bases at J, with 16 bases in the middle. For the CDR3, the DNA is TGTGCCAGCAACCCAGGGGTTTCGGGTTCACCCCTCCACTTT. It yields the protein CASNPGVSGSPLHF.

The rearrangement joins TRBV7-2 to TRBJ1-6, with D tentatively TRBD1 (5 bases). Trimming removed 1 base from V and 7 bases from J, with 17 bases in between. The V gene's germline CDR1 is SGHTA and CDR2 FQGNSA. The CDR3 has 17 residues. This CDR3 reads CASSLVEQAVENSPLHF. In DNA form, the CDR3 reads TGTGCCAGCAGCTTAGTGGAACAGGCTGTAGAGAATTCACCCCTCCACTTT.